The clone carrying this TCR beta chain was counted once. As yet, its antigen is unknown. This specimen belongs to a study of OX40 agonist ivuxolimab in advanced cancers. Study summary: Partial responses were recorded for three patients, including one with hepatocellular carcinoma and two with cutaneous melanoma.

Study-wide results and caveats: Both CD4+ and CD8+ T cell populations in blood had undergone clonal expansion by week 6 at 0.1 to 3.0 mg/kg. Among the lowest levels of clonal expansion were found in partial responders at 0.1-3.0 mg/kg.

Trimming removed 8 bases from V and 4 bases from J, with 12 bases in between. There are 12 residues in the CDR3. Germline CDR1 and CDR2: SQVTM and ANQGSEA. Profiled with immunoSEQ multiplex PCR; TCRdb holds only in-frame clones, not every one. The sample comprises under 80,000 clones, around 90% of which are singletons, and around 4.3% rests with the top ten. The sample was CD4+ or CD8+ T cells sorted from blood, taken in a trial of the OX40 agonist ivuxolimab. The clonotype originates from an adult with an advanced solid tumor such as melanoma, head and neck, liver or kidney cancer. V gene TRBV29-1 combines with J gene TRBJ2-1; D may match TRBD1 or TRBD2 (5 bases each). DNA of the CDR3: TGCAGCACCGGGGCAGGGTACAATGAGCAGTTCTTC. Residues: CSTGAGYNEQFF.